Below are 21 T cell receptor beta chains sequenced from a single sample in a study of identical twins. TCRdb recomputed calls from the 5' RACE reads with MiXCR, one row per CDR3 protein. The repertoire has about 810,000 distinct CDR3 sequences, around an eighth of them found once; the top ten carry around 1.5%. This sample also belongs to another study, concerning yellow fever vaccine responses in identical twins.

Sequenced: PBMCs. The receptors shown here come from a young woman in good health.

The chain has TRBV12-3 or TRBV12-4 and TRBJ1-4; D possibly corresponds to TRBD1 (6 bases). Trimming pared 6 bases from V and 8 bases from J, leaving 13 bases between. The CDR3 covers 13 residues. The CDR3 here is CASRGTPGEKLFF. For the CDR3, the DNA is TGTGCCAGCAGGGGGACACCAGGCGAAAAACTGTTTTTT.

This clonotype has ten or more counts. This chain links TRBV24-1 with TRBJ2-7; the match to TRBD1 covers 7 bases. Germline lookup yields CDR1 KGHDR and CDR2 SFDVKD. The V gene end was trimmed by 2 bases and the J gene end by 2 bases; junction bases not matched to a gene: 5. This CDR3 is built from 15 residues. The CDR3 sequence is CATSDSQGDPYEQYF. The CDR3 coding sequence is TGTGCCACCAGTGATTCCCAGGGGGACCCCTACGAGCAGTACTTC.

This clonotype showed up just a few times. The chain is built from TRBV3-1 and TRBJ2-3, with TRBD2 identical over 13 bases. From germline, CDR1 is LGHDT and CDR2 YNNKEL (reference sequence). This CDR3 region has 15 residues. With V trimmed by 6 bases and J by 4 bases, 4 bases remained unmatched. CDR3 sequence (DNA): TGTGCCAGCAGAGGGACTAGCGGGACGGCAGATACGCAGTATTTT. The encoded protein is CASRGTSGTADTQYF.

V gene TRBV20-1 combines with J gene TRBJ2-3; maybe TRBD2 (5 bases). Trimming shortened V by 1 base and J by 1 base, and 12 bases separated the two germline ends. Germline CDR1 is DFQATT and CDR2 is SNEGSKA (reference sequence). The CDR3 spans 15 residues. The CDR3 spells CSARGGSDRTDTQYF. CDR3 DNA sequence: TGCAGTGCTAGAGGTGGTAGCGACCGCACAGATACGCAGTATTTT.

The chain joins TRBV25-1 to TRBJ2-7; 8 bases map to TRBD1. CDR1 and CDR2 from the germline V gene are MGHDK and SYGVNS. Trimming took 4 bases from V and 4 from J; bases not matched to a gene: 9. This CDR3 has 15 amino acids. CDR3 residues: CASSVSTGVLYEQYF. The CDR3 nucleotides are TGTGCCAGCAGTGTATCGACAGGGGTTCTTTACGAGCAGTACTTC.

The rearrangement joins TRBV6-2 or TRBV6-3 to TRBJ2-7, with TRBD1 matching over 7 bases. CDR1 is MNHEY and CDR2 is SVGEGT in the germline V gene. The V and J ends lost 6 bases and 2 bases, in that order; junction bases with no gene match: 7. This CDR3 spans 14 amino acids. CDR3 residues: CASSNAGQAYEQYF. The CDR3 coding sequence is TGTGCCAGCAGCAACGCTGGACAGGCCTACGAGCAGTACTTC.

The V and J genes are TRBV28 and TRBJ1-6; D gene ambiguous. The CDR3 contains 11 residues. Germline assignment: CDR1 MDHEN and CDR2 SYDVKM. Trimming took 7 bases from V and 3 from J, leaving 1 base between them. In nucleotides, the CDR3 is TGTGCCAGCAACTATAATTCACCCCTCCACTTT. Protein product: CASNYNSPLHF.

The V call is TRBV29-1, the J call TRBJ2-1; 7 positions agree with TRBD1. Germline lookup yields CDR1 SQVTM and CDR2 ANQGSEA. CDR3 length: 18 residues. The ends lost 2 bases at V and 0 bases at J; junction bases unmatched: 13. In DNA, the CDR3 is TGCAGCGTTGAATTCCGGGACAGAGGATTGAGCTCCTACAATGAGCAGTTCTTC. Translation gives CSVEFRDRGLSSYNEQFF.

This clonotype showed up just a few times. This chain connects TRBV5-5 to TRBJ1-5, with D tentatively TRBD1 (6 bases). Trimming took off 2 bases at V and 1 base at J, with 10 bases between the two ends. Germline V lookup: CDR1 SGHKS, CDR2 YYEKEE (reference sequence). This CDR3 is built from 15 residues. Here the CDR3 DNA reads TGTGCCAGCAGCTTTAGGGGGGGCAGCAATCAGCCCCAGCATTTT. Its protein product is CASSFRGGSNQPQHF.

The gene calls are TRBV3-1 and TRBJ2-7; D remains unclear. Trimming took 4 bases from V and 2 from J, leaving 15 bases between them. Germline V gene sequence: CDR1 LGHDT, CDR2 YNNKEL (reference sequence). The CDR3 length is 15 residues. CDR3 DNA: TGTGCCAGCAGCCCGGACCGTCAGTGGCCCTACGAGCAGTACTTC. Translation gives CASSPDRQWPYEQYF.

The chain is built from TRBV5-6 and TRBJ2-3, with 9 bases identical to TRBD2. Germline CDR1 is SGHDT and CDR2 is YYEEEE. The trim removed 4 bases at V and 6 bases at J, leaving 6 bases unmatched. CDR3 size: 14 residues. The CDR3 protein is CASSTREGWDTQYF. For the CDR3, the DNA is TGTGCCAGCAGCACGCGGGAGGGCTGGGATACGCAGTATTTT.

The CDR3 DNA is TGTGCCAGCTCACCACCGAGGCAGGGACTTTACGAGCAGTACTTC. It translates to CASSPPRQGLYEQYF. V gene TRBV18 combines with J gene TRBJ2-7, with TRBD2 as a possible D gene (6 bases). Germline CDR1 reads KGHSH; CDR2 reads LQKENI. V gave up 0 bases and J gave up 4 bases, with 13 bases separating them. This CDR3 spans 15 amino acids.

This clonotype occurred a few times. The chain has TRBV27 and TRBJ2-4; D unresolved. CDR1 and CDR2 from the germline V gene are MNHEY and SMNVEV (reference sequence). This CDR3 spans 13 amino acids. V gave up 8 bases and J gave up 0 bases, with 8 bases separating them. This CDR3 reads CASGYIAKNIQYF. Here the CDR3 DNA reads TGTGCCAGCGGCTATATAGCCAAAAACATTCAGTACTTC.

The chain carries TRBV6-1 and TRBJ2-1, with D possibly being TRBD1 (5 bases). Germline V CDR1 and CDR2: MNHNS, SASEGT. The length of the CDR3 is 15 residues. V was pared by 8 bases and J by 0 bases, with 14 bases between. The CDR3 DNA is TGTGCCAGCGCACTCCAGGGCAGCTCCTACAATGAGCAGTTCTTC. Its protein is CASALQGSSYNEQFF.

The CDR3 DNA reads TGTGCCAGCAGCCCGGACAGGTTGGAGACCCAGTACTTC. It is translated as CASSPDRLETQYF. The chain uses TRBV7-2 and TRBJ2-5; 7 positions agree with TRBD1. Germline CDR1 SGHTA, CDR2 FQGNSA. V lost 5 bases and J lost 5; bases outside the gene matches: 5. This CDR3 has 13 residues.

J is TRBJ1-5 and V is TRBV5-5; D is ambiguous. V lost 3 bases and J lost 6, with 7 bases in between. This CDR3 region has 12 residues. The V gene's germline CDR1 is SGHKS and CDR2 YYEKEE (reference sequence). The CDR3 is CASSSLSQPQHF. CDR3 bases: TGTGCCAGCAGCTCCCTTAGTCAGCCCCAGCATTTT.

This clonotype turned up a few times. The chain recombines TRBV20-1 with TRBJ2-7; possible D gene TRBD2, 5 bases. This CDR3 comprises 15 residues. The V end lost 1 base, the J end lost 4 bases, and 17 bases lay between the germline ends. The germline gives CDR1 DFQATT, CDR2 SNEGSKA (reference sequence). CDR3 sequence reads: CSARVWGNRGYEQYF. The DNA of the CDR3 is TGCAGTGCTAGAGTTTGGGGAAATAGAGGGTACGAGCAGTACTTC.

The V call is TRBV13, the J call TRBJ2-3; the D is unclear. Per the germline V gene, CDR1 is PRHDT and CDR2 is FYEKMQ (reference sequence). CDR3 size: 13 residues. Between the trimmed V and J ends, which lost 0 bases and 4 bases, there was a span of 5 bases. The CDR3 DNA reads as TGTGCCAGCAGCTTAGGTGTTTCAGATACGCAGTATTTT. This gives the protein CASSLGVSDTQYF.

J is TRBJ2-2 and V is TRBV5-6; 12 bases line up with TRBD1. The CDR3 length is 16 residues. The germline V gene encodes CDR1 SGHDT and CDR2 YYEEEE. The V gene end was trimmed by 2 bases and the J gene end by 4 bases; junction bases not matched to a gene: 3. Written as DNA, the CDR3 is TGTGCCAGCAGCTTCCGGGACAGGGGGCCCACCGGGGAGCTGTTTTTT. Its translation: CASSFRDRGPTGELFF.

This clonotype was observed at least ten times. In DNA form, the CDR3 reads TGTGCCATCAGTGGGACTGACGGGACCCAGTACTTC. Its translation is CAISGTDGTQYF. This chain joins TRBV10-3 and TRBJ2-5; D perhaps matches TRBD2 (5 bases). Germline V CDR1 and CDR2: ENHRY, SYGVKD. The CDR3 consists of 12 residues. The V end was cut by 4 bases, the J end by 7 bases, with 10 bases between.

The chain recombines TRBV5-6 with TRBJ2-7; weak D call: TRBD1 (5 bases). The ends were cut back, 0 bases at V and 4 bases at J, with 17 bases in the middle. CDR1 and CDR2 from the germline V gene are SGHDT and YYEEEE. This CDR3 comprises 16 residues. CDR3: CASSLALQGREYEQYV. The CDR3 bases are TGTGCCAGCAGCTTGGCCTTGCAGGGAAGGGAATACGAGCAGTACGTC.